The following is a TCR beta chain sequence with its context. This sample's RNA came from whole unsorted tissue. Donors were chemotherapy-naive, newly diagnosed lung cancer surgical patients in China, August–late 2014. A modified ARM-PCR protocol with three rounds of nested PCR amplified TCRbeta. Using its own MiXCR run on the multiplex PCR reads, TCRdb lists one record per CDR3 protein. This table has tens of thousands of distinct CDR3 sequences, just under 60% appearing once. This sample is part of a study of tumor and adjacent non-tumor tissue in lung cancer. Study-wide background: Histology: about a dozen adenocarcinoma, a couple of squamous cell carcinoma, 1 small cell lung cancer.

V lost 1 base and J lost 6, with 14 bases in between. Per the germline V gene, CDR1 is SEHNR and CDR2 is FQNEAQ (reference sequence). The CDR3 consists of 15 residues. The genes are TRBV7-9 and TRBJ2-3, with D possibly being TRBD1 or TRBD2 (5 bases each). The sample consisted of lung tumor tissue. The receptor was isolated from a man aged 50-59 years with non-small cell lung cancer. The CDR3 sequence: CASSLESGTRDTQYF. In DNA form, the CDR3 reads TGTGCCAGCAGCTTAGAATCCGGGACGAGGGATACGCAGTATTTT.